Detailed here is one T cell receptor (beta chain). The antigen is not known. Unique molecular identifiers were built into the TCR beta cDNA libraries. TCRdb passed the PCR reads through MiXCR, listing each CDR3 protein once. This sample has about 820,000 distinct CDR3 sequences, with under 70% found just once. The sample belongs to a study of post-analysis software for immune sequencing data. Looking at the study overall: Recorded subtypes: relapsing-remitting, secondary progressive, progressive-relapsing; some patients unannotated.

Study results and limitations: Normalized Chao1 diversity was significantly reduced in patients versus controls. Same-batch preparations were strongly co-clustered by F measure.

The receptor was isolated from a girl aged 10 to 17 with multiple sclerosis. The sample was blood.

The CDR3 region is CSVRRGTIGNEQFF. The CDR3 DNA reads as TGCAGCGTCAGGCGAGGGACTATAGGCAATGAGCAGTTCTTC. The chain couples TRBV29-1 to TRBJ2-1; 7 bases line up with TRBD2. Germline assignment: CDR1 SQVTM and CDR2 ANQGSEA. J lost 6 bases, V lost 6 bases, and 11 bases had no gene match. The CDR3 has 14 residues.